One and the same sample provided the 28 T cell receptor beta chains below, sequenced in a study of T cells expressing NK-cell markers. No DNA is given; TCRdb re-called the 5' RACE reads and lists each CDR3 protein once. Across about 380,000 distinct CDR3 sequences, the top ten clones capture around 4.9% of the sample. Input material: blood T cells: a sorted CD56 or NKG2C T cell subset, CD4+ or CD8+ T cells, or bulk PBMC T cells (not recorded which). The source is a man aged 18 to 69 in good health.

The CDR3 loop reads CASGDGGGYGYTF. This chain links TRBV6-1 with TRBJ1-2; TCRdb calls TRBD1, which cannot be checked without DNA. Germline CDR1 is MNHNS and CDR2 is SASEGT. CDR3 length: 13 residues.

The V gene is TRBV19, the J gene TRBJ1-1; TCRdb's assignment of TRBD1 cannot be checked, as there is no DNA. Germline assignment: CDR1 LNHDA and CDR2 SQIVND (reference sequence). CDR3 length equals 14 residues. CDR3 loop: CASRSPGLHTEAFF.

The V call is TRBV7-9, the J call TRBJ1-6. CDR3 length equals 14 residues. Germline-derived CDR1 and CDR2 are SEHNR and FQNEAQ (reference sequence). Here the CDR3 reads CASSLPVYNSPLHF.

This sequence joins TRBV6-5 and TRBJ2-3; without DNA, the TCRdb call of TRBD1 cannot be checked. This CDR3 spans 15 amino acids. Germline CDR1 and CDR2: MNHEY and SVGAGI. CDR3 residues: CASSYGGLYTDTQYF.

V is TRBV7-2 and J is TRBJ1-1; lacking DNA, the TRBD1 call made by TCRdb goes unchecked. Per the germline V gene, CDR1 is SGHTA and CDR2 is FQGNSA. CDR3 size: 13 residues. CDR3 sequence reads: CASSPQQGTRAFF. The whole variable domain, filled in from reference TRBV7-2 and TRBJ1-1, reads GAGVSQSPSNKVTEKGKDVELRCDPISGHTALYWYRQSLGQGLEFLIYFQGNSAPDKSGLPSDRFSAERTGGSVSTLTIQRTQQEDSAVYLCASSPQQGTRAFFGQGTRLTVV.

The chain couples TRBV20-1 to TRBJ2-1; there is no DNA to check the TCRdb D call of TRBD2. This CDR3 is built from 15 residues. CDR1 is DFQATT, CDR2 SNEGSKA, per germline (reference sequence). The CDR3 protein is CSAVRGSLSYNEQFF.

This sequence joins TRBV29-1 and TRBJ2-5; TCRdb's D gene call, TRBD1, goes unchecked for lack of DNA. CDR3 size: 14 residues. From germline, CDR1 is SQVTM and CDR2 ANQGSEA. Here the CDR3 reads CSVGLGRGQETQYF.

The genes are TRBV2 and TRBJ2-7; there is no DNA to check the TCRdb D call of TRBD2. This CDR3 is built from 15 residues. Germline V gene sequence: CDR1 SNHLY, CDR2 FYNNEI. CDR3 amino acids: CASSDLAGVVYEQYF.

V gene TRBV6-4 combines with J gene TRBJ1-2. CDR1 is MRHNA and CDR2 is SNTAGT in the germline V gene. The CDR3 covers 14 residues. The CDR3 sequence is CASSDFGRTYGYTF.

The chain joins TRBV7-2 to TRBJ1-2. The CDR3 spans 15 residues. In germline, CDR1 is SGHTA, CDR2 FQGNSA. CDR3 loop: CASSSQGGQHYGYTF. The full variable domain, rest sourced from reference TRBV7-2 and TRBJ1-2, is GAGVSQSPSNKVTEKGKDVELRCDPISGHTALYWYRQSLGQGLEFLIYFQGNSAPDKSGLPSDRFSAERTGGSVSTLTIQRTQQEDSAVYLCASSSQGGQHYGYTFGSGTRLTVV.

This rearrangement joins TRBV20-1 to TRBJ2-3; absent DNA, TCRdb's TRBD2 call cannot be checked. Germline assignment: CDR1 DFQATT and CDR2 SNEGSKA (reference sequence). CDR3 length: 17 amino acids. The CDR3 is CSARAAGILYTTDTQYF.

The V gene is TRBV9, the J gene TRBJ2-5; TCRdb indicates TRBD1, and absent DNA this call remains unverified. The CDR3 covers 14 residues. Germline V gene lookup returns CDR1 SGDLS and CDR2 YYNGEE. CDR3 amino acids: CASSVSPGGETQYF.

The V gene is TRBV18, the J gene TRBJ2-7; TCRdb gives TRBD1 as the D gene, but with no DNA this cannot be confirmed. Germline V CDR1 and CDR2: KGHSH, LQKENI. CDR3 size: 16 residues. The CDR3 loop reads CASRPAGTQTSYEQYF.

The CDR3 spells CSVYGTAYTDTQYF. The chain combines TRBV29-1 with TRBJ2-3; there is no DNA to check the TCRdb D call of TRBD1. Germline V gene sequence: CDR1 SQVTM, CDR2 ANQGSEA. CDR3 length: 14 amino acids.

The chain is built from TRBV5-1 and TRBJ1-1. This CDR3 region has 17 residues. Germline assignment: CDR1 SGHRS and CDR2 YFSETQ. CDR3 loop: CASSLGRQTREGTEAFF.

V usage is TRBV20-1 and J usage is TRBJ1-1. Germline V gene sequence: CDR1 DFQATT, CDR2 SNEGSKA (reference sequence). The CDR3 spans 11 residues. This chain's CDR3 is CSAHGNTEAFF.

The chain combines TRBV20-1 with TRBJ2-3; TCRdb's D call, TRBD2, is unchecked because there is no DNA. This CDR3 has 16 residues. Germline V gene sequence: CDR1 DFQATT, CDR2 SNEGSKA (reference sequence). The CDR3 loop is CSASGGLADYTDTQYF.

V and J are TRBV7-3 and TRBJ2-1; the TRBD1 assignment by TCRdb is unverifiable without DNA. Germline CDR1 SGHTA, CDR2 FQGTGA. This CDR3 region has 16 residues. The CDR3 spells CASSLGAGARNNEQFF.

This rearrangement joins TRBV19 to TRBJ2-5; TCRdb's D call, TRBD2, is unchecked because there is no DNA. Germline V lookup: CDR1 LNHDA, CDR2 SQIVND (reference sequence). This CDR3 comprises 13 residues. This CDR3 reads CASSRGSAETQYF.

The V call is TRBV5-4, the J call TRBJ2-1; TCRdb proposes TRBD2, but this gene call is untestable without DNA. The CDR3 extends over 15 amino acids. CDR1 is SGHNT and CDR2 is YYREEE in the germline V gene (reference sequence). The CDR3: CASSLGSGGYNEQFF.

V is TRBV3-1 and J is TRBJ2-7; TCRdb gives TRBD2 as the D gene, but with no DNA this cannot be confirmed. The CDR3 runs 13 residues. The germline V gene encodes CDR1 LGHDT and CDR2 YNNKEL (reference sequence). CDR3 protein: CASSLGLNYEQYF.

This rearrangement joins TRBV2 to TRBJ2-1; TCRdb's D gene call, TRBD1, goes unchecked for lack of DNA. The CDR3 has 15 residues. CDR1 SNHLY and CDR2 FYNNEI come from the germline V gene. The CDR3 sequence: CASSERQGVGYEQFF.

This chain uses TRBV6-1 with TRBJ1-5; TCRdb's D call of TRBD1 is untestable without DNA. CDR3 length: 15 residues. Germline CDR1 MNHNS, CDR2 SASEGT. The CDR3 region is CASGKNWQGPWPQHF.

V and J are TRBV7-6 and TRBJ2-5; TCRdb picks TRBD2, but there is no DNA to check that call. The germline V gene encodes CDR1 SGHVS and CDR2 FNYEAQ. This CDR3 is built from 18 residues. The chain's CDR3 is CASSPRVLSGGTRETQYF.

The rearrangement uses TRBV28 and TRBJ2-1; the TCRdb D gene call, TRBD2, has no DNA to confirm it. Per the germline V gene, CDR1 is MDHEN and CDR2 is SYDVKM. The CDR3 runs to 19 residues. The CDR3 here is CASSYAGLAGGSSYNEQFF. Full variable domain (missing parts from reference TRBV28 and TRBJ2-1): DVKVTQSSRYLVKRTGEKVFLECVQDMDHENMFWYRQDPGLGLRLIYFSYDVKMKEKGDIPEGYSVSREKKERFSLILESASTNQTSMYLCASSYAGLAGGSSYNEQFFGPGTRLTVL.

The V gene is TRBV4-2, the J gene TRBJ2-6; without DNA, the TCRdb call of TRBD1 cannot be checked. The CDR3 runs 20 residues. Germline CDR1 is LGHNA and CDR2 is YNFKEQ. CDR3 protein: CASSQEGTPGTVAWANVLTF.

CDR3 loop: CASSYSRPTAKNIQYF. The chain joins TRBV6-5 to TRBJ2-4; TCRdb picks TRBD2, but there is no DNA to check that call. The CDR3 runs to 16 residues. Germline V gene data show CDR1 as MNHEY and CDR2 as SVGAGI.

J is TRBJ1-2 and V is TRBV20-1; TCRdb's D call, TRBD1, is unchecked because there is no DNA. This CDR3 is 12 amino acids long. The V gene's germline CDR1 is DFQATT and CDR2 SNEGSKA (reference sequence). This CDR3 reads CSVTTGTVGYTF.